Each of the 5 T cell receptor beta chains below was sequenced from the same sample in a study of T cell repertoires in cytomegalovirus infection. TCRdb called the reads again in MiXCR, with one record for every CDR3 protein. The table includes about 770,000 distinct CDR3 sequences, 25% to 30% detected once. Antigen specificity for these receptors is unknown. Sample: cultured CD8+ T cells from PBMCs, taken from culture after CMV antigen stimulation. Receptor source: a human donor in good health (CMV status not recorded). Some clones in this sample may be carry-over from other donors' samples.

There are a few counts of this clonotype. In DNA form, the CDR3 reads TGTGCCAGCAGTCGCCTCGATGGCTACACCTTC. Translation gives CASSRLDGYTF. The rearrangement uses TRBV12-3 or TRBV12-4 and TRBJ1-2; D is unresolved. The CDR3 totals 11 residues. With 5 bases removed from V and 6 bases from J, the gap between germline ends came to 7 bases.

The gene calls are TRBV11-1 and TRBJ2-3; D uncertain. V was clipped by 0 bases and J by 7 bases, with 20 bases between them. The CDR3 sequence is 17 residues long. Germline V CDR1 and CDR2: SGHAT, FQDESV (reference sequence). Written as DNA, the CDR3 is TGTGCCAGCAGCTTAGCACGCGGCCAGGCCTCCAGCCATACGCAGTATTTT. Translation: CASSLARGQASSHTQYF.

The chain carries TRBV7-2 and TRBJ2-7, with D unclear. Trimming stripped 5 bases from V and 5 bases from J, with 16 bases between. This CDR3 contains 14 residues. Looked up from germline, CDR1 is SGHTA and CDR2 is FQGNSA. The CDR3 is CASSLPGIWNEQYV. Written as DNA, the CDR3 is TGTGCCAGCAGCCTACCCGGAATTTGGAACGAGCAGTACGTC.

This clonotype was detected a few times. The V gene is TRBV28, the J gene TRBJ1-2, with D maybe TRBD1 (5 bases). V was clipped by 10 bases and J by 1 base, with 13 bases between them. This CDR3 has 13 amino acids. Germline loops: CDR1 MDHEN, CDR2 SYDVKM. The CDR3 protein is CATLDRFNYGYTF. DNA of the CDR3: TGTGCCACCCTAGACAGATTTAACTATGGCTACACCTTC.

The CDR3 spells CSGRTSAQDTQYF. Here the CDR3 DNA reads TGCAGCGGTCGAACTAGCGCCCAAGATACGCAGTATTTT. The chain carries TRBV29-1 and TRBJ2-3; TRBD2 matches 7 bases. The CDR3 extends over 13 amino acids. The germline V gene has CDR1 SQVTM and CDR2 ANQGSEA. V lost 7 bases and J lost 5; bases outside the gene matches: 9.